The T cell receptor (beta chain) under discussion was sequenced for a study of T cells in Graves' hyperthyroidism and ophthalmopathy (dated by TCRdb to about 2019). Study-wide context: Peripheral blood was collected at initial diagnosis, before any treatment. To identify TCR V-J signatures that set the groups apart, the researchers used a discovery cohort of roughly 100 patients, made up of around 40 with Graves' ophthalmopathy and about 55 with stable Graves' hyperthyroidism. An independent validation cohort of 18 to 20 hyperthyroidism patients and about 16 patients who later progressed to ophthalmopathy tested prospective prediction of ophthalmopathy. The 100 or so discovery patients were randomly divided into training and test sets at a 7:3 ratio. Thyroid tissue and blood T-cell repertoires from about 6 Graves' hyperthyroidism patients were also compared in the study. Once sampling was done, hyperthyroidism patients were given methimazole at a starting dose of 30 mg daily, whereas ophthalmopathy patients were given high-dose intravenous methylprednisolone. According to the paper, TCR Vbeta CDR3 sequencing was carried out on approximately 140 peripheral blood samples, which came from some 41 ophthalmopathy, 70 to 80 hyperthyroidism and approximately 17 progressor patients.

Results and caveats for the whole study, not just this receptor: A model built on a 13 V-J signature distinguished ophthalmopathy from stable hyperthyroidism, reaching 87.88% sensitivity and 81.08% specificity in cross-validation and 80%/75% in testing. During validation, the model predicted progression to ophthalmopathy a median of approximately 7 months ahead of onset, with almost 71% sensitivity and 72.22% specificity. Sample size was not statistically predetermined, and investigators were not blinded to group allocation. Blood samples also contained most of the expanded thyroid clonotypes (frequency above 0.001), which suggests that blood repertoires may reflect thyroid immune responses.

Moderately to severely active disease, a Clinical Activity Score of at least 3, a NOSPECS grade of at least 4, and a duration under 3 months were present in ophthalmopathy patients. Exclusion was applied to patients with uncontrolled infections, other autoimmune diseases, pregnancy or lactation. Clinical symptoms, serum thyroxine and TRAb, thyroid ultrasound, and orbital computed tomography formed the basis for the diagnoses. PBMCs were isolated from 10 ml of fresh peripheral blood by Ficoll-Paque density gradient centrifugation. Trizol reagent was used to extract total RNA, and RNA quality was then checked on an Agilent 2100 Bioanalyzer. V is cut by 5 bases and J by 5 bases, and the space between the germline ends is 15 bases. Its CDR3 holds 14 amino acids, cysteine through phenylalanine. The retained sequence is limited to the CDR3, 42 bases, with the frame set at the first base. The germline V gene provides CDR1 MNHEY and CDR2 SVGEGT.

Amplification of TCR beta CDR3 regions was carried out from RNA transcripts. For the first round of RT-PCR on the TCR CDR3, the HTBI primer set was used together with the Qiagen OneStep RT-PCR kit. Libraries were constructed in a second round of multiplex PCR, after which size selection and purification were carried out. Paired-end sequencing of the libraries was performed with 100 bp reads on an Illumina HiSeq2000. From the authors' description of their analysis: Raw data were processed with SOAPnuke, discarding reads with adapters, uncalled bases, mean Phred below 15, or no exact constant-primer or identifier match. High-quality paired reads were merged with COPE v1.2.5, and unique nucleotide sequences were defined as clonotypes. Clonotypes were aligned to IMGT TRBV, TRBD and TRBJ reference segments using MiTCR v1.1. Only V-J combinations with frequency above 0.0001, covering 99.2% of repertoires, were analysed. A TCS score was defined as the ratio of F50 (clonal expansion) to E x V (chaos), with BLOSUM62-based TCRdist applied between CDR3 peptides within each V-J. Welch's t-statistics and random forest reduced approximately 520 V-J features to around 14, which were used in a naive Bayes classifier (R e1071). In-frame beta chains were kept once TCRdb had trimmed the public reads at Q25 with fastp and called clones with MiXCR. Merged by CDR3 protein, the rows form single entries marked with the most common genes and DNA. The V and J calls follow TCRdb's processing rather than the paper's. The sample profile shows around 600,000 distinct CDR3 sequences; around 13% of them were found once. Of the sample, roughly an eighth falls within the top ten clones.

Points on this clonotype: There is no known antigen for this receptor. Base quality data are lacking; no much larger clone is found one base away.

The chain is encoded by TRBV6-2 or TRBV6-3 joined to TRBJ1-2; there is no confident call for the D gene. This clonotype was obtained from a woman between 45 and 65 years old with Graves' ophthalmopathy. The sequenced sample was blood. The CDR3: CASSPERGLYGYTF. The nucleotides read TGTGCCAGCAGTCCTGAACGTGGATTGTATGGCTACACCTTC.